Listed below are T cell receptor beta chains from one sample, sequenced in a study of metastatic and nonmetastatic thyroid tumors. Using MiXCR, TCRdb reanalyzed the PCR reads. The table includes 9,500 to 15,000 clones, 32% detected once. The sample taken for sequencing was tumor tissue. Every receptor here comes from a female donor with papillary thyroid cancer or a benign thyroid nodule (not recorded which). Some clones in this sample may be carry-over from other donors' samples. Both conserved end residues are part of each CDR3. A D gene is named only where the DNA matches it firmly. Clone sizes are given selectively: once, few, many, or a class where the clone is expanded.

v_gene: TRBV6-2/TRBV6-3; d_gene: -; j_gene: TRBJ1-5; abundance: few; CDR3aa: CASRPGEGVPWPHHF; CDR3nt: TGTGCCAGCAGGCCGGGGGAGGGGGTCCCGTGGCCCCATCATTTT
v_gene: TRBV19; d_gene: -; j_gene: TRBJ1-2; abundance: medium-sized; CDR3aa: CASSASDRANYGYTF; CDR3nt: TGTGCCAGTAGTGCGTCGGACAGAGCCAACTATGGCTACACCTTC
v_gene: TRBV19; d_gene: TRBD1; j_gene: TRBJ1-2; abundance: medium-sized; CDR3aa: CASRHPVKGRGHGYTF; CDR3nt: TGTGCCAGTAGACACCCGGTCAAGGGCAGGGGGCATGGCTACACCTTC
v_gene: TRBV19; d_gene: -; j_gene: TRBJ2-7; abundance: -; CDR3aa: CASSAEAAGYEQYF; CDR3nt: TGTGCCAGTAGTGCGGAGGCCGCGGGTTACGAGCAGTACTTC
v_gene: TRBV6-1; d_gene: TRBD2; j_gene: TRBJ2-3; abundance: -; CDR3aa: CASRPLAGVYTDTQYF; CDR3nt: TGTGCCAGCAGACCACTAGCGGGAGTATACACAGATACGCAGTATTTT
v_gene: TRBV9; d_gene: -; j_gene: TRBJ2-2; abundance: many; CDR3aa: CASSVGAGEGAGELFF; CDR3nt: TGTGCCAGCAGCGTAGGGGCAGGGGAAGGGGCCGGGGAGCTGTTTTTT
v_gene: TRBV29-1; d_gene: TRBD2; j_gene: TRBJ2-1; abundance: few; CDR3aa: CSARPGGNEQFF; CDR3nt: TGCAGCGCCCGTCCGGGGGGGAATGAGCAGTTCTTC
v_gene: TRBV6-1; d_gene: -; j_gene: TRBJ2-1; abundance: -; CDR3aa: CASSEVGLLGEQFF; CDR3nt: TGTGCCAGCAGTGAAGTGGGCCTCCTTGGGGAGCAGTTCTTC
v_gene: TRBV2; d_gene: TRBD2; j_gene: TRBJ2-3; abundance: -; CDR3aa: CASTELASTDTQYF; CDR3nt: TGTGCCAGCACTGAACTAGCGAGCACAGATACGCAGTATTTT
v_gene: TRBV5-4; d_gene: TRBD2; j_gene: TRBJ2-1; abundance: once; CDR3aa: CASSFASFISGRVYNEQFF; CDR3nt: TGTGCCAGCAGCTTTGCCTCTTTTATTAGCGGGAGGGTTTACAATGAGCAGTTCTTC
v_gene: TRBV9; d_gene: -; j_gene: TRBJ2-2; abundance: -; CDR3aa: CASTQRSGWVPNTGELFF; CDR3nt: TGTGCCAGCACTCAGCGATCAGGGTGGGTTCCGAACACCGGGGAGCTGTTTTTT
v_gene: TRBV20-1; d_gene: -; j_gene: TRBJ2-3; abundance: once; CDR3aa: CSARRGLGLSGTDTQYF; CDR3nt: TGCAGTGCTAGGAGGGGCTTGGGCCTATCGGGGACAGATACGCAGTATTTT
v_gene: TRBV6-4; d_gene: TRBD1; j_gene: TRBJ2-6; abundance: -; CDR3aa: CASSDSTGGGANVLTF; CDR3nt: TGTGCCAGCAGTGACTCGACAGGGGGTGGGGCCAACGTCCTGACTTTC
v_gene: TRBV7-3; d_gene: -; j_gene: TRBJ1-1; abundance: -; CDR3aa: CASSLDRNTEAFF; CDR3nt: TGTGCCAGCAGCTTAGACAGGAACACTGAAGCTTTCTTT
v_gene: TRBV19; d_gene: -; j_gene: TRBJ1-1; abundance: medium-sized; CDR3aa: CASSTRVNTEAFF; CDR3nt: TGTGCCAGTAGTACCCGAGTTAACACTGAAGCTTTCTTT
v_gene: TRBV5-1; d_gene: TRBD2; j_gene: TRBJ2-2; abundance: medium-sized; CDR3aa: CASSPDLAGTGELFF; CDR3nt: TGCGCCAGCAGCCCGGACCTAGCGGGGACCGGGGAGCTGTTTTTT
v_gene: TRBV20-1; d_gene: -; j_gene: TRBJ2-7; abundance: -; CDR3aa: CSARESGTYEQYF; CDR3nt: TGCAGTGCTAGAGAATCGGGTACCTACGAGCAGTACTTC
v_gene: TRBV6-1; d_gene: -; j_gene: TRBJ2-1; abundance: -; CDR3aa: CASSASIDREQFF; CDR3nt: TGTGCCAGCAGTGCGTCAATCGACCGTGAGCAGTTCTTC
v_gene: TRBV20-1; d_gene: -; j_gene: TRBJ1-2; abundance: -; CDR3aa: CSASRDRSYGYTF; CDR3nt: TGCAGTGCAAGCAGGGACCGCTCCTATGGCTACACCTTC
v_gene: TRBV12-3/TRBV12-4; d_gene: -; j_gene: TRBJ2-7; abundance: -; CDR3aa: CASSFGADYEKYF; CDR3nt: TGTGCCAGCAGTTTCGGGGCAGACTACGAGAAGTACTTC
v_gene: TRBV3-1; d_gene: TRBD2; j_gene: TRBJ2-1; abundance: medium-sized; CDR3aa: CASSRKAATSGNNEQFF; CDR3nt: TGTGCCAGCAGCCGAAAAGCGGCGACTAGCGGGAACAATGAGCAGTTCTTC
v_gene: TRBV20-1; d_gene: -; j_gene: TRBJ1-6; abundance: medium-sized; CDR3aa: CSARDSNSPLHF; CDR3nt: TGCAGTGCTAGAGACAGTAATTCACCCCTCCACTTT
v_gene: TRBV19; d_gene: -; j_gene: TRBJ1-2; abundance: medium-sized; CDR3aa: CASSIGTGTVYGYTF; CDR3nt: TGTGCCAGTAGTATAGGCACCGGGACGGTCTATGGCTACACCTTC
v_gene: TRBV15; d_gene: -; j_gene: TRBJ2-5; abundance: many; CDR3aa: CATSRDRGDKRTQYF; CDR3nt: TGTGCCACCAGCAGAGATCGCGGGGATAAGAGAACCCAGTACTTC
v_gene: TRBV20-1; d_gene: TRBD1; j_gene: TRBJ1-5; abundance: -; CDR3aa: CSATWTGVVYGNQPHHF; CDR3nt: TGCAGTGCTACCTGGACAGGGGTCGTATATGGCAATCAGCCCCATCATTTT
v_gene: TRBV6-6; d_gene: -; j_gene: TRBJ2-2; abundance: few; CDR3aa: CASIYWAGGITGELFF; CDR3nt: TGTGCCAGCATTTACTGGGCGGGCGGCATCACCGGGGAGCTGTTTTTT
v_gene: TRBV6-1; d_gene: TRBD1; j_gene: TRBJ2-7; abundance: -; CDR3aa: CASSAPGTGYYEQYF; CDR3nt: TGTGCCAGCAGTGCCCCCGGGACAGGATACTACGAGCAGTACTTC
v_gene: TRBV6-2/TRBV6-3; d_gene: TRBD1; j_gene: TRBJ2-2; abundance: few; CDR3aa: CASSTGTGDTGELFF; CDR3nt: TGTGCCAGCAGTACCGGGACAGGGGACACCGGGGAGCTGTTTTTT
v_gene: TRBV30; d_gene: TRBD1; j_gene: TRBJ2-7; abundance: once; CDR3aa: CAWSRGRYEQYF; CDR3nt: TGTGCCTGGAGCAGGGGGCGCTACGAGCAGTACTTC
v_gene: TRBV20-1; d_gene: TRBD2; j_gene: TRBJ2-2; abundance: -; CDR3aa: CSARAAGPVLAGGGELFF; CDR3nt: TGCAGTGCTAGAGCGGCAGGGCCGGTACTAGCGGGAGGAGGGGAGCTGTTTTTT
v_gene: TRBV19; d_gene: TRBD1; j_gene: TRBJ2-2; abundance: medium-sized; CDR3aa: CASPSGQGWTGELFF; CDR3nt: TGTGCCTCCCCCTCCGGACAGGGGTGGACCGGGGAGCTGTTTTTT
v_gene: TRBV13; d_gene: TRBD1; j_gene: TRBJ1-1; abundance: medium-sized; CDR3aa: CASSRTRGQGNTEAFF; CDR3nt: TGTGCCAGCAGCAGGACGAGGGGACAGGGAAACACTGAAGCTTTCTTT
v_gene: TRBV2; d_gene: TRBD1; j_gene: TRBJ1-2; abundance: few; CDR3aa: CASSGDRAPNYGYTF; CDR3nt: TGTGCCAGCAGTGGGGACAGGGCCCCTAACTATGGCTACACCTTC
v_gene: TRBV11-2; d_gene: -; j_gene: TRBJ2-3; abundance: once; CDR3aa: CASSQITDTQYF; CDR3nt: TGTGCCAGCAGCCAGATCACAGATACGCAGTATTTT
v_gene: TRBV6-2/TRBV6-3; d_gene: TRBD2; j_gene: TRBJ2-7; abundance: many; CDR3aa: CASSLASGNFYEQYF; CDR3nt: TGTGCCAGCAGTTTAGCTAGCGGGAACTTTTACGAGCAGTACTTC
v_gene: TRBV12-3/TRBV12-4; d_gene: -; j_gene: TRBJ1-4; abundance: -; CDR3aa: CASSSNQRGEKLFF; CDR3nt: TGTGCCAGCAGTTCCAACCAGAGGGGCGAAAAACTGTTTTTT
v_gene: TRBV28; d_gene: TRBD2; j_gene: TRBJ2-7; abundance: -; CDR3aa: CASTINLAGNSYEQYF; CDR3nt: TGTGCCAGCACCATAAATCTAGCGGGTAACTCCTACGAGCAGTACTTC
v_gene: TRBV12-3/TRBV12-4; d_gene: -; j_gene: TRBJ2-7; abundance: -; CDR3aa: CASSSVYEQYF; CDR3nt: TGTGCCAGCAGTTCTGTATACGAGCAGTACTTC
v_gene: TRBV12-3/TRBV12-4; d_gene: -; j_gene: TRBJ1-2; abundance: medium-sized; CDR3aa: CASRPGWGTYGYTF; CDR3nt: TGTGCCAGCAGGCCAGGGTGGGGAACCTATGGCTACACCTTC
v_gene: TRBV27; d_gene: -; j_gene: TRBJ1-2; abundance: medium-sized; CDR3aa: CATHSRGTEGPIIYGYTF; CDR3nt: TGTGCCACCCACTCCCGAGGGACGGAGGGTCCCATTATCTATGGCTACACCTTC
v_gene: TRBV5-1; d_gene: -; j_gene: TRBJ2-7; abundance: medium-sized; CDR3aa: CASSFEGHYEQYF; CDR3nt: TGCGCCAGCAGCTTCGAGGGTCACTACGAGCAGTACTTC
v_gene: TRBV7-3; d_gene: -; j_gene: TRBJ2-1; abundance: -; CDR3aa: CTSSLTNQGSEQSF; CDR3nt: TGTACCAGCAGCCTTACCAACCAGGGAAGTGAGCAGTCCTTC
v_gene: TRBV2; d_gene: -; j_gene: TRBJ2-6; abundance: once; CDR3aa: CASSERAMSVLSGANVLTF; CDR3nt: TGTGCCAGCAGTGAGAGGGCGATGTCGGTACTCTCTGGGGCCAACGTCCTGACTTTC
v_gene: TRBV24-1; d_gene: TRBD2; j_gene: TRBJ2-7; abundance: -; CDR3aa: CATSDALAGESGEQYF; CDR3nt: TGTGCCACCAGTGATGCCCTAGCGGGAGAGAGTGGGGAGCAGTACTTC